These T cell receptor beta chains were read from a single sample in a study of blood T cells in healthy people across ages. TCRdb reanalysed the 5' RACE reads using MiXCR and keeps one entry per CDR3 protein. The data show hundreds of thousands of distinct CDR3 sequences, with around 25% seen just once and 9% to 9.5% held by the top ten. The same sample was also studied in work on T cells of mothers and their children.

The specimen was blood. These TCRs come from a boy aged 5-17 years in good health. Each CDR3 is given with its conserved first and last residue. The order of the fields is CDR3 length, D gene, J gene, V gene, clone size, CDR3 DNA, CDR3 protein. A D gene is named only where the DNA matches it firmly. Clone size is shown for a subset of rows, as once, few, many or a class of expanded clone.

11	.	TRBJ2-7	TRBV20-1	.	TGCAGTGCGTTGGTGCAGCGCGAGCAGTACTTC	CSALVQREQYF
16	TRBD1	TRBJ2-6	TRBV7-2	.	TGTGCCAGCAGCTTAACAGGGGGCGCTGGGGCCAACGTCCTGACTTTC	CASSLTGGAGANVLTF
16	.	TRBJ2-3	TRBV7-2	few	TGTGCCAGCAGCTTAGCTGGGAGGTTAAGGGGAGATACGCAGTATTTT	CASSLAGRLRGDTQYF
16	.	TRBJ2-7	TRBV24-1	.	TGTGCCACCCGCAGGGTCAAATCTCCAAGGGCCTACGAGCAGTACTTC	CATRRVKSPRAYEQYF
14	TRBD2	TRBJ2-3	TRBV11-2	few	TGTGCCAGCTCCGGGGGGTCAGGCACAGATACGCAGTATTTT	CASSGGSGTDTQYF
15	TRBD2	TRBJ2-7	TRBV7-8	once	TGTGCCAGCAGCACATATGCGGGGGATCCCTACGAGCAGTACTTC	CASSTYAGDPYEQYF
15	.	TRBJ1-5	TRBV27	few	TGTACCAGCAGTTTGAGGAGGGCTAGCAATCAGCCCCAGCATTTT	CTSSLRRASNQPQHF
14	.	TRBJ1-1	TRBV7-2	.	TGTGCCAGCAGCCTAAAAAGGAGGAACACTGAAGCTTTCTTT	CASSLKRRNTEAFF
14	.	TRBJ2-3	TRBV5-1	.	TGCGCCAGCAGCTTGGTTAGCGTCGCAGATACGCAGTATTTT	CASSLVSVADTQYF
11	TRBD2	TRBJ2-1	TRBV28	.	TGTGCCAGCAGTTTTGGGGACTATCAGTTCTTC	CASSFGDYQFF
13	.	TRBJ2-1	TRBV29-1	.	TGCAGCGCTGGGGTGGGAGCGGCCAATGAGCAGTTCTTC	CSAGVGAANEQFF
16	TRBD2	TRBJ2-1	TRBV7-9	.	TGTGCCAGCAGCTGGGATGGGACTATTTCCTACAATGAGCAGTTCTTC	CASSWDGTISYNEQFF
18	.	TRBJ1-2	TRBV5-1	.	TGCGCCAGCAGCTTGGCGGCAGGGCAGGGACGTCCAAACTATGGCTACACCTTC	CASSLAAGQGRPNYGYTF
15	.	TRBJ2-7	TRBV7-2	.	TGTGCCAGCAGCTTAGGGCAGGGAAAGGTCGGCGAGCAGTACTTC	CASSLGQGKVGEQYF
15	TRBD1	TRBJ2-3	TRBV20-1	.	TGCAGTGCTAGAGATCTTGGACAGGGGACAGATACGCAGTATTTT	CSARDLGQGTDTQYF
15	.	TRBJ2-7	TRBV28	few	TGTGCCAGCAGTTTATCGGGCGGGACCACCTACGAGCAGTACTTC	CASSLSGGTTYEQYF
15	.	TRBJ2-7	TRBV27	.	TGTGCCAGCAAACCACGGGACCGTAGTTTGATCGAGCAGTACTTC	CASKPRDRSLIEQYF
14	.	TRBJ2-5	TRBV2	few	TGTGCCAGCAGTGCGGTAGCGGCACCCGAGACCCAGTACTTC	CASSAVAAPETQYF
13	TRBD1	TRBJ2-7	TRBV3-1	.	TGTGCCAGCAGCCGGGACAGGGCGGGTGAGCAGTACTTC	CASSRDRAGEQYF
16	.	TRBJ2-7	TRBV7-9	.	TGTGCCAGCAGCGCAACAGAGGGGGGAGTCCCCGGGGAGCAGTACTTC	CASSATEGGVPGEQYF
15	TRBD2	TRBJ2-3	TRBV10-3	few	TGTGCCATCAGTGATCCTAGCGGGGCTTCAGATACGCAGTATTTT	CAISDPSGASDTQYF
15	.	TRBJ2-2	TRBV9	.	TGTGCCAGCAGCGTAGCTGGACAGACCCCGGGGGAGCTGTTTTTT	CASSVAGQTPGELFF
14	.	TRBJ2-2	TRBV19	.	TGTGCCAGTAGTATAGAAGGACAGTCAGGGGAGCTGTTTTTT	CASSIEGQSGELFF
15	.	TRBJ2-1	TRBV28	.	TGTGCCAGCAGTCCACGGGGCGGGATGCACAATGAGCAGTTCTTC	CASSPRGGMHNEQFF
13	.	TRBJ1-6	TRBV5-1	many	TGCGCCAGCAGCTTGGGGGCCGGGGGCCCCCTCCACTTT	CASSLGAGGPLHF
17	.	TRBJ2-7	TRBV21-1	.	TGTGCCAGCAGCAGGTTCCCGGAGGCCAGGGCCACCTACGAGCAGTACTTC	CASSRFPEARATYEQYF
16	.	TRBJ1-4	TRBV3-1	once	TGTGCCAGCAGCCACGGGGGCAGTGCAACTAACGAAAAACTGTTTTTT	CASSHGGSATNEKLFF
15	TRBD1	TRBJ2-1	TRBV20-1	few	TGCAGTGTTCTGAGCCGGGACAGGGAAACCGATGAGCAGTTCTTC	CSVLSRDRETDEQFF
15	.	TRBJ2-1	TRBV4-1	few	TGCGCCAGCAGTCTACCTAGGAGGAATTTAGGTGAGCAGTTCTTC	CASSLPRRNLGEQFF
15	TRBD1	TRBJ1-1	TRBV15	few	TGTGCCACCAGCAGGGACAGGGGGCCGGACACTGAAGCTTTCTTT	CATSRDRGPDTEAFF
18	.	TRBJ2-5	TRBV9	few	TGTACCAGCAGCTCCCCCCTCGGCGCCAGAGCCTTACAAGAGACCCAGTACTTC	CTSSSPLGARALQETQYF
15	TRBD1	TRBJ2-7	TRBV6-6	.	TGTGCCAGCAGTTTACTCTCCGACAGGGGATACGAGCAGTACTTC	CASSLLSDRGYEQYF
18	.	TRBJ2-5	TRBV3-1	.	TGTGCCAGCAGCCAAGACCCGAGTCGAGCAGGGTTCGCAGAGACCCAGTACTTC	CASSQDPSRAGFAETQYF
21	.	TRBJ1-5	TRBV3-1	.	TGTGCCAGCAGCCAAGAAGGGTGGGACGGCGAGCCTTTATTAGGCAATCAGCCCCAGCATTTT	CASSQEGWDGEPLLGNQPQHF
14	.	TRBJ2-5	TRBV11-3	few	TGTGCCAGCAGCTTAGTGGCGCGGGAAGAGACCCAGTACTTC	CASSLVAREETQYF
14	TRBD1	TRBJ2-3	TRBV6-6	.	TGTGCCAGTAAGACAGGGCCGAGCACAGATACGCAGTATTTT	CASKTGPSTDTQYF
10	.	TRBJ1-2	TRBV29-1	.	TGCAGCGTTGATGGGGAGGGCTACACCTTC	CSVDGEGYTF
15	.	TRBJ2-3	TRBV12-3/TRBV12-4	.	TGTGCCAGCAGTCCCCCCCCGGAGAGAACAGATACGCAGTATTTT	CASSPPPERTDTQYF
14	TRBD1	TRBJ2-7	TRBV24-1	.	TGTGCCACCAGTTCTGGGACAGACACCTACGAGCAGTACTTC	CATSSGTDTYEQYF
13	TRBD1	TRBJ2-7	TRBV6-4	few	TGTGCCAGCAGTGAAGGGACAGGGCACGAGCAGTACTTC	CASSEGTGHEQYF
16	.	TRBJ2-5	TRBV12-3/TRBV12-4	.	TGTGCCAGCAGTGCCCGGGACAGCGGGGAGGTAGAGACCCAGTACTTC	CASSARDSGEVETQYF
14	TRBD1	TRBJ1-1	TRBV5-1	once	TGCGCCAGCAGCTCCCCTGGACAGGGGGCTGTAGCTTTCTTT	CASSSPGQGAVAFF
14	TRBD2	TRBJ2-7	TRBV27	.	TGTGCCAGCAGTTTATCCGGGGGGGACTACGAGCAGTACTTC	CASSLSGGDYEQYF